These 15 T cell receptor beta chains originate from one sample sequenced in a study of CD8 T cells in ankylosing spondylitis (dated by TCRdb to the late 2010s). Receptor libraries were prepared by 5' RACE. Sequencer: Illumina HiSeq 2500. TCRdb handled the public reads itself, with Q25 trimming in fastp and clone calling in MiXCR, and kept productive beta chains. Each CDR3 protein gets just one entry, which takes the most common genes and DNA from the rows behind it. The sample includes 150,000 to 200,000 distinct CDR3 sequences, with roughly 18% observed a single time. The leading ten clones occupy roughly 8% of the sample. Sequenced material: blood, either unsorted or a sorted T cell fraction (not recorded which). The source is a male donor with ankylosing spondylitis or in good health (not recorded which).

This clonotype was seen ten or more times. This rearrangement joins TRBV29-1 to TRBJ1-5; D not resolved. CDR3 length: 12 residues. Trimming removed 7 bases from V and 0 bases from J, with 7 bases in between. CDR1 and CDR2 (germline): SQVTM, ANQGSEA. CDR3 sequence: CSATNSNQPQHF. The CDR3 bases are TGCAGCGCTACAAATAGCAATCAGCCCCAGCATTTT.

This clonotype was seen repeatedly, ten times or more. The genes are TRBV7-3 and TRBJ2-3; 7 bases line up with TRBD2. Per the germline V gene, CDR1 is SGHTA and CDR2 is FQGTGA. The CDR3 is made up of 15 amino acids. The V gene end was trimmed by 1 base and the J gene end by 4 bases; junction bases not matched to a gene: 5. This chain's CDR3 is CASSLSGRAADTQYF. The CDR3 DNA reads TGTGCCAGCAGCTTAAGTGGGAGGGCGGCAGATACGCAGTATTTT.

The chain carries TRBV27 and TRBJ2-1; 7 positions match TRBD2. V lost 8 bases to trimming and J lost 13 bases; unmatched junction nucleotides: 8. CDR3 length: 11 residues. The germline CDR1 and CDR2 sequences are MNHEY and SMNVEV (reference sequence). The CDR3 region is CASHLGRAQFF. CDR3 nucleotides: TGTGCCAGCCACTTAGGGAGGGCTCAGTTCTTC.

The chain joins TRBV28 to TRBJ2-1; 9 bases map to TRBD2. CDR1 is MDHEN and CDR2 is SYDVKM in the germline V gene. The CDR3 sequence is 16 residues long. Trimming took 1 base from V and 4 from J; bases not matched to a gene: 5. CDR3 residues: CASSLSAGGPYNEQFF. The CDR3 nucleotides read TGTGCCAGCAGTTTATCGGCGGGAGGGCCGTACAATGAGCAGTTCTTC.

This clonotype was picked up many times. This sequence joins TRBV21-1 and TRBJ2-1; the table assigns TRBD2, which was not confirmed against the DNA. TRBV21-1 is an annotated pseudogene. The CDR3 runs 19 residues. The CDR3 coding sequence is TGTGCCAGCAGCAAACTTCGGGAGGCGGGAGTCGCCTCCTACAATGAGCAGTTCTTC. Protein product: CASSKLREAGVASYNEQFF.

DNA for the CDR3: TGTGCCAGCAGCATAGATGAGGGATCAAGGAATGAGCAGTTCTTC. Its translation: CASSIDEGSRNEQFF. V gene TRBV9 combines with J gene TRBJ2-1; TRBD2 might be the D (5 bases). The CDR3 spans 15 residues. The V and J ends lost 4 bases and 7 bases respectively, with 18 bases between them. Germline CDR1 and CDR2: SGDLS and YYNGEE. The whole variable domain, remainder taken from reference TRBV9 and TRBJ2-1, is DSGVTQTPKHLITATGQRVTLRCSPRSGDLSVYWYQQSLDQGLQFLIQYYNGEERAKGNILERFSAQQFPDLHSELNLSSLELGDSALYFCASSIDEGSRNEQFFGPGTRLTVL.

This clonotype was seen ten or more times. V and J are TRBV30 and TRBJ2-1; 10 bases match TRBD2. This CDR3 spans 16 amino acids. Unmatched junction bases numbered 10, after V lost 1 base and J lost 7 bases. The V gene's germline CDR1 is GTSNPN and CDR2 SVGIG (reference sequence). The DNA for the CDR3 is TGTGCCTGGAGTGCAAGCGGGAGGGCCACGGGGAATGAGCAGTTCTTC. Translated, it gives CAWSASGRATGNEQFF. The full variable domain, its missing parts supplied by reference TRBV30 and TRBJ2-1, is SQTIHQWPATLVQPVGSPLSLECTVEGTSNPNLYWYRQAAGRGLQLLFYSVGIGQISSEVPQNLSASRPQDRQFILSSKKLLLSDSGFYLCAWSASGRATGNEQFFGPGTRLTVL.

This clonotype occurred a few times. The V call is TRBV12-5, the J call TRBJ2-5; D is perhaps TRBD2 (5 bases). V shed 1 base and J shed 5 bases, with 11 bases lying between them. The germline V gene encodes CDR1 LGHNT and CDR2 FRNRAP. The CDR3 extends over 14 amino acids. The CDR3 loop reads CASGLGAVRETQYF. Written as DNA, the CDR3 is TGTGCTAGTGGTTTGGGAGCGGTCCGGGAGACCCAGTACTTC.

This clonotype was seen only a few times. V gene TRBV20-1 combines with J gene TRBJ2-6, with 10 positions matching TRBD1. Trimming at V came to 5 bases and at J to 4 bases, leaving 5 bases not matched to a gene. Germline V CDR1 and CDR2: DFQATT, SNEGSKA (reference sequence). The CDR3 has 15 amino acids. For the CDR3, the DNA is TGCAGTGCTTCGGGACAGGGGTACGGGGCCAACGTCCTGACTTTC. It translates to CSASGQGYGANVLTF.

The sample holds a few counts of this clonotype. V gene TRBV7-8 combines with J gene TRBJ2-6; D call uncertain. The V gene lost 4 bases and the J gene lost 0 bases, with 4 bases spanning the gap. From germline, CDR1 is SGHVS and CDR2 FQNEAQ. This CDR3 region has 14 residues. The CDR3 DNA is TGTGCCAGCAGCTCTACCTCTGGGGCCAACGTCCTGACTTTC. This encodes CASSSTSGANVLTF.

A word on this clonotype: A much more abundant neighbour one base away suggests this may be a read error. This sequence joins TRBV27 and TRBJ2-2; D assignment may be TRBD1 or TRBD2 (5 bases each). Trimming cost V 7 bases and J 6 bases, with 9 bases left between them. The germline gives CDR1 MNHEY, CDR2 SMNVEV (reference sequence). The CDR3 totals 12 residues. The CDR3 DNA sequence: TGTGCCAGCATGGGGGTTTCCGGGGAGCTGTTTTTT. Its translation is CASMGVSGELFF.

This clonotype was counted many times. This CDR3 is CASSFSDRGYPYEQYF. The CDR3 DNA is TGTGCCAGCAGCTTCTCCGACAGGGGGTATCCCTACGAGCAGTACTTC. The chain has TRBV5-5 and TRBJ2-7; 9 bases line up with TRBD1. The germline gives CDR1 SGHKS, CDR2 YYEKEE (reference sequence). There are 16 residues in the CDR3. V gave up 2 bases and J gave up 2 bases; unmatched junction bases: 8.

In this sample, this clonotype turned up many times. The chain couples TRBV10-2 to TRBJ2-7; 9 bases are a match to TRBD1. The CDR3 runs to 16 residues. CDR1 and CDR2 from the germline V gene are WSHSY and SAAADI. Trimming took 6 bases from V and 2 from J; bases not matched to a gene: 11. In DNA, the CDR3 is TGCGCCAGCAGACTTGGGACAGGGACTCCCACCTACGAGCAGTACTTC. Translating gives CASRLGTGTPTYEQYF.

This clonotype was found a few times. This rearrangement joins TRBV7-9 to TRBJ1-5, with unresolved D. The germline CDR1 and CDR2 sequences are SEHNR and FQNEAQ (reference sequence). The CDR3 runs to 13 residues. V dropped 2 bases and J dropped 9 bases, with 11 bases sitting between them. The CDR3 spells CASSLLSEGPQHF. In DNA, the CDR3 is TGTGCCAGCAGCTTATTGTCTGAAGGGCCCCAGCATTTT.

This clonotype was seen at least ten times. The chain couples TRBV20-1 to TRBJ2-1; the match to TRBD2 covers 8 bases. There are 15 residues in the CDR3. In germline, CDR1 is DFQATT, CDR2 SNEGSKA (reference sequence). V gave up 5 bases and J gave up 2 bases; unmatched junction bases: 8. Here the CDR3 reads CSADSTSGAYNEQFF. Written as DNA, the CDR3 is TGCAGTGCTGACAGCACTAGCGGAGCCTACAATGAGCAGTTCTTC.